These 18 T cell receptor beta chains were all obtained from the same sample, sequenced in a study of blood T cell repertoires in COVID-19 (TCRdb year 2020). The method behind the library was the immunoSEQ multiplex PCR assay. TCRdb provides this immuneACCESS table in a form limited to in-frame rearrangements. Some clones are lacking; in checked studies, under half of them reflect an unresolved V gene, and why the rest are absent is not known. The sample table records 90,000 to 150,000 clones; roughly nine tenths of these occur just once. The top ten hold around 30% of the sample. The source material was peripheral blood. The receptors derive from a man between 65 and 79 years old with active or convalescent COVID-19.

The chain's CDR3 is CASSGGLAGSHQETQYF. In DNA form, the CDR3 reads TGCGCCAGCAGCGGGGGACTAGCGGGATCACATCAGGAGACCCAGTACTTC. The V call is TRBV5-1, the J call TRBJ2-5, with 13 bases fitting TRBD2. The J segment lost 5 bases and the V segment lost 4 bases, leaving 11 bases of the junction unmatched. Germline V gene lookup returns CDR1 SGHRS and CDR2 YFSETQ. The CDR3 has 17 residues. Filled out from reference TRBV5-1 and TRBJ2-5, the complete variable domain reads KAGVTQTPRYLIKTRGQQVTLSCSPISGHRSVSWYQQTPGQGLQFLFEYFSETQRNKGNFPGRFSGRQFSNSRSEMNVSTLELGDSALYLCASSGGLAGSHQETQYFGPGTRLLVL.

The sample holds a few counts of this clone. This chain uses TRBV6-5 with TRBJ2-7; weak D call: TRBD1 (6 bases). The CDR3 is 15 residues long. Trimming stripped 6 bases from V and 2 bases from J, with 17 bases between. CDR1 MNHEY and CDR2 SVGAGI come from the germline V gene. The CDR3 sequence is CASSIETGRAYEQYF. In DNA form, the CDR3 reads TGTGCCAGCAGCATCGAGACAGGACGAGCCTACGAGCAGTACTTC.

The gene calls are TRBV6-6 and TRBJ2-2, with 12 bases identical to TRBD2. This CDR3 region has 14 residues. V lost 6 bases to trimming and J lost 7 bases; unmatched junction nucleotides: 3. Germline lookup yields CDR1 MNHNY and CDR2 SVGAGI (reference sequence). The CDR3 sequence: CASRLAGGNGELFF. CDR3 coding DNA: TGTGCCAGCAGACTAGCGGGAGGTAACGGGGAGCTGTTTTTT.

The chain combines TRBV21-1 with TRBJ2-3; the table's D call of TRBD1 was not tested on the DNA. TRBV21-1 is a pseudogene locus. This CDR3 has 15 amino acids. In DNA, the CDR3 is TGTGCCAGGGTAGGACAGCCGATCCCTGCAGGTACGCAGTATTTT. This gives the protein CARVGQPIPAGTQYF.

With regard to this clone: Additional DNA sequences in this sample encode the identical CDR3. J is TRBJ2-3 and V is TRBV24-1; D is possibly TRBD1 (6 bases). The CDR3 loop spans 15 amino acids. CDR1 and CDR2 (germline): KGHDR, SFDVKD. The ends were cut back, 3 bases at V and 2 bases at J, with 11 bases in the middle. CDR3 sequence: CATSDLQGPTDTQYF. The CDR3 region has the DNA TGTGCCACCAGTGATCTACAGGGCCCCACAGATACGCAGTATTTT.

The chain carries TRBV29-1 and TRBJ1-1; D is ambiguous. V was trimmed by 7 bases and J by 1 base, leaving 7 bases between them. Germline V lookup: CDR1 SQVTM, CDR2 ANQGSEA. CDR3 length: 11 amino acids. The CDR3 coding sequence is TGCAGCGGTAACTCGAACACTGAAGCTTTCTTT. Protein: CSGNSNTEAFF.

This chain connects TRBV13 to TRBJ1-4; tentative D call: TRBD1 (5 bases). In germline, CDR1 is PRHDT, CDR2 FYEKMQ (reference sequence). V was pared by 3 bases and J by 8 bases, with 16 bases between. CDR3 length equals 15 residues. In DNA form, the CDR3 reads TGTGCCAGCAGCTTGTACACCGGGGGGACGGAAAAACTGTTTTTT. It yields the protein CASSLYTGGTEKLFF.

This clone came up once. V usage is TRBV19 and J usage is TRBJ2-7; TRBD1 is a possible D gene (5 bases). Trimming left V 4 bases short and J 0 bases short, with 13 bases between. Germline CDR1 reads LNHDA; CDR2 reads SQIVND (reference sequence). The CDR3 contains 15 residues. In DNA form, the CDR3 reads TGTGCCAGTAGTACCCAGGGTGCCACCTCCTACGAGCAGTACTTC. It codes for CASSTQGATSYEQYF.

V and J are TRBV27 and TRBJ2-7; 7 nucleotides align to TRBD1. The germline gives CDR1 MNHEY, CDR2 SMNVEV (reference sequence). This CDR3 spans 13 amino acids. V trimming: 3 bases; J trimming: 2 bases; junction bases outside the gene matches: 1. The chain's CDR3 is CASSFTGAYEQYF. The CDR3 DNA reads as TGTGCCAGCAGTTTTACAGGGGCCTACGAGCAGTACTTC.

The V call is TRBV3-1 (or the pseudogene TRBV3-2), the J call TRBJ1-6, with a weak D call TRBD1 (6 bases). Germline CDR1 reads LGHDT; CDR2 reads YNNKEL (reference sequence). CDR3 length: 16 amino acids. Deletions cut 3 bases from V and 0 bases from J, with 9 bases between. CDR3 nucleotide sequence: TGTGCCAGCAGCCACCTGGACAGCTCCTATAATTCACCCCTCCACTTT. Translation: CASSHLDSSYNSPLHF.

In DNA, the CDR3 is TGTGCCATCAGTGGGTCCCCGGGACAGACTTATGGCTACACCTTC. Its protein product is CAISGSPGQTYGYTF. The V call is TRBV10-3, the J call TRBJ1-2, with 7 bases identical to TRBD1. With 4 bases clipped from V and 5 bases from J, the junction kept 10 bases outside the gene matches. This CDR3 spans 15 amino acids. Germline lookup yields CDR1 ENHRY and CDR2 SYGVKD.

The chain is built from TRBV6-6 and TRBJ1-2, with a possible D match to TRBD1 (6 bases). Germline V gene lookup returns CDR1 MNHNY and CDR2 SVGAGI (reference sequence). V was shortened by 6 bases and J by 4 bases, with 9 bases between the two germline ends. This CDR3 contains 12 residues. CDR3 bases: TGTGCCAGCAGGGTGGACAGCTATGGCTACACCTTC. Amino acids: CASRVDSYGYTF.

The CDR3 DNA sequence: TGTGCCAGCAGTTACTCGACTGGGGAGACCCAGTACTTC. This translates into CASSYSTGETQYF. J is TRBJ2-5 and V is TRBV6-5; D unclear. Germline CDR1 and CDR2: MNHEY and SVGAGI. This CDR3 comprises 13 residues. Trimming took off 0 bases at V and 5 bases at J, with 7 bases between the two ends.

The V gene is TRBV27, the J gene TRBJ2-5; 7 positions match TRBD2. Germline V CDR1 and CDR2: MNHEY, SMNVEV (reference sequence). The length of the CDR3 is 16 residues. With V trimmed by 5 bases and J by 5 bases, 14 bases remained unmatched. As DNA, the CDR3 is TGTGCCAGCAGTCCTTCGGTCGGGGGGATCCACGAGACCCAGTACTTC. Translating gives CASSPSVGGIHETQYF.

The CDR3 nucleotides read TGTGCCAGCAGTTACTCGTGGGAGGGATACAATGAGCAGTTCTTC. Its protein is CASSYSWEGYNEQFF. The chain couples TRBV6-5 to TRBJ2-1; TRBD2 matches 7 bases. J was trimmed by 4 bases and V by 0 bases; bases with no gene match: 3. Looked up from germline, CDR1 is MNHEY and CDR2 is SVGAGI. This CDR3 is built from 15 residues.

DNA for the CDR3: TGTGCCAGCAGTCGACTCCAGGCCGGGACAGATAGCAATCAGCCCCAGCATTTT. This sequence encodes CASSRLQAGTDSNQPQHF. The chain has TRBV6-6 and TRBJ1-5; the match to TRBD1 covers 7 bases. Trimming removed 5 bases from V and 0 bases from J; junction bases left unmatched: 13. Germline V gene data show CDR1 as MNHNY and CDR2 as SVGAGI (reference sequence). The length of the CDR3 is 18 residues.

This clone was seen a few times. The CDR3 sequence is CARSLGRGDRDEQYF. The CDR3 DNA is TGTGCCAGAAGCCTGGGGAGGGGTGATCGAGACGAGCAGTACTTC. The rearrangement uses TRBV5-3 and TRBJ2-7; 7 bases agree with TRBD2. TRBV5-3 is reported as an ORF; its role is uncertain. The CDR3 is made up of 15 amino acids. The V and J ends lost 4 bases and 5 bases, in that order; junction bases with no gene match: 12.

The chain combines TRBV5-1 with TRBJ1-2, with TRBD1 matching 9 bases. Germline CDR1 reads SGHRS; CDR2 reads YFSETQ. The CDR3 has 14 amino acids. Unmatched junction bases numbered 7, after V lost 4 bases and J lost 6 bases. CDR3 region: CASSPRDRADGYTF. CDR3 coding DNA: TGCGCCAGCAGCCCCCGGGACAGGGCAGATGGCTACACCTTC.